The TCR beta chain under discussion was sequenced for a study of PD-1 blockade in mismatch repair-deficient tumors. PCR or immunohistochemistry showed mismatch repair deficiency in every enrolled patient. Profiling relied on immunoSEQ multiplex PCR, and the TCRdb table lists in-frame clones only, not all of them. The sample carries about 49,000 clones, 77% recorded once. V lost 0 bases and J lost 3, with 11 bases in between. This CDR3 is built from 15 residues. Germline CDR1 is SEHNR and CDR2 is FQNEAQ (reference sequence). This clone was detected once. The sequencing used PBMCs, collected before pembrolizumab treatment. The chain employs TRBV7-9 and TRBJ1-1, with D maybe TRBD1 (6 bases). The source is an adult with mismatch repair-deficient cancer. The CDR3: CASSLAGHWDTEAFF. In DNA, the CDR3 is TGTGCCAGCAGCTTAGCGGGACACTGGGACACTGAAGCTTTCTTT.